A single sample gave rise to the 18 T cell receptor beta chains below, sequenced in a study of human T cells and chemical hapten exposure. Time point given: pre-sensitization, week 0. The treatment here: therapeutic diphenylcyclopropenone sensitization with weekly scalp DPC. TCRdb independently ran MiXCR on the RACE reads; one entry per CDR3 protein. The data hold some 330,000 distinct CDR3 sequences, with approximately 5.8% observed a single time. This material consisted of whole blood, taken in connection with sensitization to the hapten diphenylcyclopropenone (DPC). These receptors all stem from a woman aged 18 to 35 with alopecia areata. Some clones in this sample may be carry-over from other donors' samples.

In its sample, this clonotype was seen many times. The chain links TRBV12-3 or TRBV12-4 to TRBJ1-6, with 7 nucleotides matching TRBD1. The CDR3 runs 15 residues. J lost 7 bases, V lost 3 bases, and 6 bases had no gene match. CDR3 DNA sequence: TGTGCCAGCAGTTTTAGGGGGCCAGGAAATTCACCCCTCCACTTT. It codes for CASSFRGPGNSPLHF.

DNA for the CDR3: TGTGCCACCAGCAGGCGGACTAGCCCAAACAATGAGCAGTTCTTC. It encodes CATSRRTSPNNEQFF. The rearrangement uses TRBV15 and TRBJ2-1, with 8 bases identical to TRBD2. The trim removed 3 bases at V and 5 bases at J, leaving 6 bases unmatched. The V gene's germline CDR1 is LNHNV and CDR2 YYDKDF (reference sequence). This CDR3 has 15 amino acids.

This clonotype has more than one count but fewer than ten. CDR3 sequence reads: CATSDFEGRREEAFF. DNA for the CDR3: TGTGCCACCAGTGATTTCGAGGGGCGCAGAGAGGAAGCTTTCTTT. The chain employs TRBV24-1 and TRBJ1-1; weak D call: TRBD1 (5 bases). The germline V gene has CDR1 KGHDR and CDR2 SFDVKD. V shed 1 base and J shed 8 bases, with 16 bases lying between them. CDR3 length: 15 residues.

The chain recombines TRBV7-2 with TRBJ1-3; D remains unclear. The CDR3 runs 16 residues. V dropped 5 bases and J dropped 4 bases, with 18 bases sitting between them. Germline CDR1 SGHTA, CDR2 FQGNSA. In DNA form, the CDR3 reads TGTGCCAGCAGCCCACGTTTGATTAAAGGAGGAAACACCATATATTTT. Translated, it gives CASSPRLIKGGNTIYF.

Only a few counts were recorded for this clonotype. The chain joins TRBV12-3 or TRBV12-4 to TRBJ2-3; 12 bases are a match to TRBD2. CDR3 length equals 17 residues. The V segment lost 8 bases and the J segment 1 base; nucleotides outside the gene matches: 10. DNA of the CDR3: TGTGCCAGCGCTCCTAGCGGGGGGGTCTTCGGCACAGATACGCAGTATTTT. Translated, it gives CASAPSGGVFGTDTQYF.

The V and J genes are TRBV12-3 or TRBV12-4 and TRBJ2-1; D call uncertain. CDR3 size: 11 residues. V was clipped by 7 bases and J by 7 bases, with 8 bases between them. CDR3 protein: CASTFGNEQFF. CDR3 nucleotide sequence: TGTGCCAGCACTTTTGGGAATGAGCAGTTCTTC.

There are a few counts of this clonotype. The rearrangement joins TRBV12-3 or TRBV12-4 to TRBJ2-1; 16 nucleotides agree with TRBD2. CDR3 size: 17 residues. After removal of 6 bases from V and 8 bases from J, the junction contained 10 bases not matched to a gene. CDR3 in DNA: TGTGCCAGCAGCCGCGGGACTAGCGGGGGGGTGAACTATGAGCAGTTCTTC. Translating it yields CASSRGTSGGVNYEQFF.

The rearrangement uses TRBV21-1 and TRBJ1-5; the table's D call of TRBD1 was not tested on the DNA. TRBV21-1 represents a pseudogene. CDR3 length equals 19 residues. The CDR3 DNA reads TGTGCCAGCAGCAAAGCCCCAAAAAGCCTGGACAGGGGAAGACAGCCCCAGCATTTT. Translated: CASSKAPKSLDRGRQPQHF.

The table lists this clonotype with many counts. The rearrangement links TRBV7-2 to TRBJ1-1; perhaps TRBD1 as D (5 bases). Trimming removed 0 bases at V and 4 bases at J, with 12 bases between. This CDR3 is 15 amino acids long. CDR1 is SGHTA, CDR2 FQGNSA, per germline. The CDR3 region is CASSLAGRAGTEAFF. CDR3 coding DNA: TGTGCCAGCAGCTTAGCAGGCAGGGCGGGCACTGAAGCTTTCTTT.

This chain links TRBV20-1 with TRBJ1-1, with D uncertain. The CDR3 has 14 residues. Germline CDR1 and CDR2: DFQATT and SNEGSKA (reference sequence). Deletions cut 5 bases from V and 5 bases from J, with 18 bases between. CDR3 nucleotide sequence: TGCAGTGCTTTTCGTCCAGTGCAAGGGACTGAAGCTTTCTTT. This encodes CSAFRPVQGTEAFF.

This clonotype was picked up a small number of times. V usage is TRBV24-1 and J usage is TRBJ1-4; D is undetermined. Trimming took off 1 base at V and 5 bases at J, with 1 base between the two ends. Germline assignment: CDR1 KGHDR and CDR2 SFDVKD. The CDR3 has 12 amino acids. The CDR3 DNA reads TGTGCCACCAGTGATTTAAATGAAAAACTGTTTTTT. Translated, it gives CATSDLNEKLFF.

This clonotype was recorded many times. As DNA, the CDR3 is TGTGCCAGCAGCCCCTATACGAGGGCCACAGATACGCAGTATTTT. This encodes CASSPYTRATDTQYF. The rearrangement links TRBV3-1 to TRBJ2-3, with D perhaps matching TRBD2 (5 bases). Germline V gives CDR1 LGHDT, CDR2 YNNKEL (reference sequence). CDR3 length: 15 residues. Trimming stripped 4 bases from V and 2 bases from J, with 13 bases between.

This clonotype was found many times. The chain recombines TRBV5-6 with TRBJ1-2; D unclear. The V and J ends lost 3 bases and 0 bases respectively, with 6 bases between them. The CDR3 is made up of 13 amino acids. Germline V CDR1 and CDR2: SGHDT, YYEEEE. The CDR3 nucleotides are TGTGCCAGCAGCTCCCATACTAACTATGGCTACACCTTC. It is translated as CASSSHTNYGYTF.

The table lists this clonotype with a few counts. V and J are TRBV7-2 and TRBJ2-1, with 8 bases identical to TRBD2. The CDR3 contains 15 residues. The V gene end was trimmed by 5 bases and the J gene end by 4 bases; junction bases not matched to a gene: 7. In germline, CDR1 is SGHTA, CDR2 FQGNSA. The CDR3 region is CASSLSGVLYNEQFF. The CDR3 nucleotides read TGTGCCAGCAGCCTTAGCGGGGTTCTTTACAATGAGCAGTTCTTC.

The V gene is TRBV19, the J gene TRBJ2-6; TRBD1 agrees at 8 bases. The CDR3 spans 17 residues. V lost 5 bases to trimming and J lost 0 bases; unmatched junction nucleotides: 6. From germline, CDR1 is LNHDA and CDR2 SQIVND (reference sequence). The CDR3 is CASSRDRWSSGANVLTF. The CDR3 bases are TGTGCCAGTAGTCGGGACAGGTGGAGCTCTGGGGCCAACGTCCTGACTTTC.

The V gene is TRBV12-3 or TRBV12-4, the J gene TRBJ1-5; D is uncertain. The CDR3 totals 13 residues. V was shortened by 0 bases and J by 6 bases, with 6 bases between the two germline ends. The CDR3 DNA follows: TGTGCCAGCAGTTTAGCCGAAAGTCAGCCCCAGCATTTT. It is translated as CASSLAESQPQHF.

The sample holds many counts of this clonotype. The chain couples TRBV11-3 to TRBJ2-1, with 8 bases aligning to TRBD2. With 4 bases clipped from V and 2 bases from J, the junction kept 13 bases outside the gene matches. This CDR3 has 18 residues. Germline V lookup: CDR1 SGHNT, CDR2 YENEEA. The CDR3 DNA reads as TGTGCCAGCAGCTCGCGGGACGCACTTAGCGGGGCCTACAATGAGCAGTTCTTC. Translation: CASSSRDALSGAYNEQFF.

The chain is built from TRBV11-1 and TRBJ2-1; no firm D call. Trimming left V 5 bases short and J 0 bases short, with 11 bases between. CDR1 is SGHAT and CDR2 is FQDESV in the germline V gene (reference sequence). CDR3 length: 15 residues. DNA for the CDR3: TGTGCCAGCAGCCGTATAGCTAGCTCCTACAATGAGCAGTTCTTC. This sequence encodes CASSRIASSYNEQFF.